Below, 18 T cell receptor beta chains from the same sample are listed, as sequenced in a study of cytomegalovirus exposure and HLA in healthy donors (dated by TCRdb to about 2017). The method behind the library was the immunoSEQ multiplex PCR assay. For the multiplex PCR, a mixture combining 60 forward primers for TCR Vbeta segments and 13 reverse primers for TCR Jbeta segments was used. The immuneACCESS repertoire file appears here via TCRdb, limited to in-frame rearrangements. These files lack a portion of the clones; in checked studies, under half of the deficit traces to unresolved V genes, and the cause of the others is not known. The sample table contains around 130,000 clones; only one count was recorded for around three quarters of them. The top ten hold approximately 1.8% of the sample. Sequenced: PBMCs. The receptors were sampled from a woman in her 50s in good health and CMV-seronegative.

V usage is TRBV7-2 and J usage is TRBJ2-7, with D maybe TRBD1 (6 bases). The CDR3 has 16 residues. The ends were cut back, 1 base at V and 0 bases at J, with 13 bases in the middle. Looked up from germline, CDR1 is SGHTA and CDR2 is FQGNSA. CDR3: CASSLGPGTPSYEQYF. CDR3 DNA: TGTGCCAGCAGCTTAGGGCCTGGGACACCCTCCTACGAGCAGTACTTC.

The rearrangement joins TRBV12-1 to TRBJ2-7; the table's D call, TRBD2, has no DNA check behind it. TRBV12-1 is designated a pseudogene. The CDR3 runs 21 residues. Written as DNA, the CDR3 is TGTGCCAGCAGCCCCCAGCGACCGGGACTAGCGGGAGGCATAAACTCCTACGAGCAGTACGTC. This encodes CASSPQRPGLAGGINSYEQYV.

This chain uses TRBV29-1 with TRBJ1-1; 9 bases are shared with TRBD1. This CDR3 spans 13 amino acids. Trimming cost V 5 bases and J 3 bases; bases outside gene matches: 4. Per the germline V gene, CDR1 is SQVTM and CDR2 is ANQGSEA. The CDR3 protein is CSVTDRGYTEAFF. The CDR3 DNA reads TGCAGCGTTACGGACAGGGGTTACACTGAAGCTTTCTTT.

This chain links TRBV5-1 with TRBJ2-5, with TRBD2 identical over 7 bases. This CDR3 contains 15 residues. V lost 6 bases to trimming and J lost 0 bases; unmatched junction nucleotides: 8. From germline, CDR1 is SGHRS and CDR2 YFSETQ. CDR3 residues: CASTRTGRDQETQYF. CDR3 DNA sequence: TGCGCCAGCACCCGAACGGGGAGGGACCAAGAGACCCAGTACTTC.

This rearrangement joins TRBV27 to TRBJ2-1; D perhaps matches TRBD2 (5 bases). Germline CDR1 reads MNHEY; CDR2 reads SMNVEV (reference sequence). Between the trimmed V and J ends, which lost 1 base and 3 bases, there was a span of 13 bases. The CDR3 covers 16 residues. The CDR3 sequence is CASSLFWTANYNEQFF. CDR3 nucleotide sequence: TGTGCCAGCAGTTTATTTTGGACTGCAAACTACAATGAGCAGTTCTTC.

The chain carries TRBV6-6 and TRBJ1-2; D may be TRBD1 (5 bases). Germline V gene sequence: CDR1 MNHNY, CDR2 SVGAGI (reference sequence). CDR3 length equals 14 residues. Trimming stripped 3 bases from V and 2 bases from J, with 10 bases between. The CDR3 bases are TGTGCCAGCAGTTATCAGGGTTCAAACTATGGCTACACCTTC. This encodes CASSYQGSNYGYTF.

V and J are TRBV7-2 and TRBJ2-5; 9 nucleotides match TRBD1. The CDR3 runs to 16 residues. V was pared by 5 bases and J by 5 bases, with 12 bases of the junction left unmatched. CDR1 SGHTA and CDR2 FQGNSA come from the germline V gene. The CDR3 loop reads CASSKTPGQGGETQYF. CDR3 DNA sequence: TGTGCCAGCAGCAAAACGCCGGGACAGGGAGGCGAGACCCAGTACTTC.

In this sample, this clone turned up once. The V and J genes are TRBV11-3 and TRBJ2-3; 11 nucleotides align to TRBD2. This CDR3 region has 18 residues. J lost 2 bases, V lost 5 bases, and 12 bases had no gene match. Germline CDR1 reads SGHNT; CDR2 reads YENEEA. CDR3 loop: CASSTRLAGRENTDTQYF. The CDR3 DNA follows: TGTGCCAGCAGCACTAGACTAGCGGGACGTGAAAACACAGATACGCAGTATTTT.

This chain links TRBV6-5 with TRBJ2-5, with 7 bases identical to TRBD2. The J call could be wrong; TRBJ2-7 is a better fit for the DNA end. Germline values: CDR1 MNHEY, CDR2 SVGAGI. This CDR3 has 15 residues. CDR3 bases: TGTGCCAGCAGTCGGTTTAGCGGGTCAACCTACGAGCAGTACTTC. Protein: CASSRFSGSTYEQYF.

The rearrangement uses TRBV4-3 and TRBJ2-1; D is unclear. Germline CDR1 and CDR2: LGHNA and YSLEER. V dropped 1 base and J dropped 0 bases, with 16 bases sitting between them. The CDR3 has 18 residues. The CDR3 coding sequence is TGCGCCAGCAGCCAAGCTGGGCTGCTTATTAGCTCCTACAATGAGCAGTTCTTC. Amino acids: CASSQAGLLISSYNEQFF.

The chain uses TRBV19 and TRBJ1-1, with D possibly matching TRBD1 (5 bases). Trimming removed 6 bases from V and 7 bases from J, with 15 bases in between. The CDR3 loop spans 13 amino acids. The germline CDR1 and CDR2 sequences are LNHDA and SQIVND (reference sequence). CDR3 sequence (DNA): TGTGCCAGTAGACCTCAGGGTGTTCGTGAAGCTTTCTTT. Translated: CASRPQGVREAFF.

This chain connects TRBV28 to TRBJ2-5; D is possibly TRBD2 (7 bases). V shed 5 bases and J shed 9 bases, with 22 bases lying between them. CDR3 length: 15 residues. The germline V gene encodes CDR1 MDHEN and CDR2 SYDVKM. CDR3 loop: CASSPPAEGGEAQYF. CDR3 bases: TGTGCCAGCAGTCCACCAGCGGAGGGGGGGGAGGCCCAGTACTTC.

The genes are TRBV6-5 and TRBJ2-3, with 9 bases identical to TRBD1. CDR3 size: 15 residues. The germline V gene has CDR1 MNHEY and CDR2 SVGAGI. V lost 2 bases, J lost 3 bases, and 3 bases stayed unmatched. CDR3 DNA: TGTGCCAGCAGTTACGGGACAGGGCGGACAGATACGCAGTATTTT. Its translation is CASSYGTGRTDTQYF.

J is TRBJ2-7 and V is TRBV2; D is uncertain. Germline V gives CDR1 SNHLY, CDR2 FYNNEI. V was clipped by 7 bases and J by 2 bases, with 9 bases between them. CDR3 length equals 12 residues. The CDR3 region is CASMGSPYEQYF. CDR3 DNA: TGTGCCAGCATGGGCAGTCCCTACGAGCAGTACTTC.

In regard to this clone: The junction and the germline gene differ at one end; a read error may be behind it. The chain uses TRBV7-9 and TRBJ1-2; D remains ambiguous. The germline gives CDR1 SEHNR, CDR2 FQNEAQ (reference sequence). The CDR3 runs to 14 residues. The chain's CDR3 is CASSSPITVALPTF. CDR3 coding DNA: TGTGCCAGCAGCTCGCCAATTACAGTGGCCCTACCGACGTTC.

This clone was picked up one time. CDR3 sequence: CASSLLQGDNQPQHF. For the CDR3, the DNA is TGTGCCAGCAGCCTCTTACAGGGAGACAATCAGCCCCAGCATTTT. This chain joins TRBV6-5 and TRBJ1-5, with D perhaps TRBD1 (6 bases). The CDR3 is made up of 15 amino acids. In germline, CDR1 is MNHEY, CDR2 SVGAGI. With 6 bases removed from V and 3 bases from J, the gap between germline ends came to 15 bases.

The rearrangement uses TRBV7-9 and TRBJ2-5; a possible D gene is TRBD1 (6 bases). Between the trimmed V and J ends, which lost 6 bases and 1 base, there was a span of 15 bases. In germline, CDR1 is SEHNR, CDR2 FQNEAQ (reference sequence). CDR3 size: 15 residues. The CDR3 region has the DNA TGTGCCAGCAGATCTACTCAGGGGCCCCAAGAGACCCAGTACTTC. It translates to CASRSTQGPQETQYF.

This clone was picked up a small number of times. V and J are TRBV6-4 and TRBJ2-3, with D possibly being TRBD2 (5 bases). Germline-derived CDR1 and CDR2 are MRHNA and SNTAGT. V was cut by 0 bases and J by 2 bases, with 9 bases left in between. The CDR3 consists of 15 residues. The CDR3 spells CASSDSGVPTDTQYF. CDR3 coding DNA: TGTGCCAGCAGTGACTCGGGAGTGCCCACAGATACGCAGTATTTT.